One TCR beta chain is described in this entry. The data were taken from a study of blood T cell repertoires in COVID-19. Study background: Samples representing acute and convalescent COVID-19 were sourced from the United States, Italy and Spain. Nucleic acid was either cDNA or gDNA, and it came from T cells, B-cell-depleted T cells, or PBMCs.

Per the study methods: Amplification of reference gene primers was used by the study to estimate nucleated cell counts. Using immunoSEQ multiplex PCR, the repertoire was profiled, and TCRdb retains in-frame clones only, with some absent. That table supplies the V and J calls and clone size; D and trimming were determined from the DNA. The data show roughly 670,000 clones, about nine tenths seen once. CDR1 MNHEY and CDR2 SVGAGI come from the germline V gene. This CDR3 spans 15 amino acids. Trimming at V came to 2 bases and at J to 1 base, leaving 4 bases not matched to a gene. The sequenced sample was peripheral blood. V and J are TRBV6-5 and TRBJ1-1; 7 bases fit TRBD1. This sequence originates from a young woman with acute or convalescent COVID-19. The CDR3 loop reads CASSYRDRWNTEAFF. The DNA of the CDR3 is TGTGCCAGCAGTTACAGGGACAGATGGAACACTGAAGCTTTCTTT.